This TCR beta chain was recovered during a study of shared clonotypes between healthy human individuals. Turning to the study itself: Researchers assigned three CD4 naive, three CD4 memory, two CD8 naive and one CD8 memory plate to each donor.

There were no recent acute infections or vaccinations among the donors, who were healthy HIV-negative adults. The authors divided CD4+ cells into CD45RA+ naive and CD45RA-negative memory subsets. This clone was counted a single time. Its specificity is not known. The study's findings and limits: Among non-shared clonotypes, generation probabilities were lower than among those shared by all four donors.

The V end was cut by 0 bases, the J end by 2 bases, with 11 bases between. The CDR3 runs 16 residues. Germline V CDR1 and CDR2: SGDLS, YYNGEE. Sequenced by immunoSEQ multiplex PCR; TCRdb stores in-frame clones only, minus some. The table shows roughly 1.5 million clones, with around 98% occurring only once. V is TRBV9 and J is TRBJ2-2; no clear D gene. The sequence derives from a man aged 30 to 39 in good health. The specimen sequenced was naive CD4+ T cells sorted from blood. The sample's subset: CD45RA+ positively selected. The CDR3 coding sequence is TGTGCCAGCAGCGTAGCCACGGCCCCAAACACCGGGGAGCTGTTTTTT. It translates to CASSVATAPNTGELFF. Based on the CDR3 plus reference TRBV9 and TRBJ2-2, the full variable domain is DSGVTQTPKHLITATGQRVTLRCSPRSGDLSVYWYQQSLDQGLQFLIQYYNGEERAKGNILERFSAQQFPDLHSELNLSSLELGDSALYFCASSVATAPNTGELFFGEGSRLTVL.